The sequence of this TCR beta chain was determined in a study of blood T cell repertoires in COVID-19. This CDR3 region has 15 residues. V lost 5 bases to trimming and J lost 0 bases, with 11 bases between them. CDR1 is MNHEY and CDR2 is SVGEGT in the germline V gene. Data came from immunoSEQ multiplex PCR; TCRdb stores just in-frame clones and leaves some out. The sample includes approximately 64,000 clones, more than 65% of them seen just once. The chain joins TRBV6-2 or TRBV6-3 to TRBJ1-5, with unresolved D. This receptor was identified in a woman aged 70-85 years with acute or convalescent COVID-19. Sequencing input: peripheral blood. The CDR3 protein is CASSLGLISNQPQHF. The CDR3, as DNA: TGTGCCAGCAGTCTCGGACTGATTAGCAATCAGCCCCAGCATTTT.